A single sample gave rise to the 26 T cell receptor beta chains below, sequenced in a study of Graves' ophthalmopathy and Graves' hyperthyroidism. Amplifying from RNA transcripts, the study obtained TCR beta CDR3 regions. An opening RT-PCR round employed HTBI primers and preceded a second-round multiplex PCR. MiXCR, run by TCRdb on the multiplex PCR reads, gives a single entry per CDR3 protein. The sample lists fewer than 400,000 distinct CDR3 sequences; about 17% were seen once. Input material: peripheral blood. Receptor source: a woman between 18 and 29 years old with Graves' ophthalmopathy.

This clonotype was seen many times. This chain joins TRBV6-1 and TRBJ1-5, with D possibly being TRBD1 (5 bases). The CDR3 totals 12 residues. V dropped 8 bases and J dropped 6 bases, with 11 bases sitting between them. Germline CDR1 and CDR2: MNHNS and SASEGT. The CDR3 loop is CASWGRGQPQHF. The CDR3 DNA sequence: TGTGCCAGCTGGGGGAGAGGTCAGCCCCAGCATTTT.

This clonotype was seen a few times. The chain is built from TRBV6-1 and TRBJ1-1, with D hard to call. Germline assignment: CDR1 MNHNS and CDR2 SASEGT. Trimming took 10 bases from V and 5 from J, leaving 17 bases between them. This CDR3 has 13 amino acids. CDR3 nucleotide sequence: TGTGCCATTGCCCGGGGTGAGAGAACTGAAGCTTTCTTT. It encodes CAIARGERTEAFF.

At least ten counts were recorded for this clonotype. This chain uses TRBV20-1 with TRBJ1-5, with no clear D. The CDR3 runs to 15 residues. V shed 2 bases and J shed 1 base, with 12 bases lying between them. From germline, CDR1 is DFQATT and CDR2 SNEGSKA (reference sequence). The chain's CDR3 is CSARIRGPSNQPQHF. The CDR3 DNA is TGCAGTGCTAGAATCAGAGGGCCAAGCAATCAGCCCCAGCATTTT.

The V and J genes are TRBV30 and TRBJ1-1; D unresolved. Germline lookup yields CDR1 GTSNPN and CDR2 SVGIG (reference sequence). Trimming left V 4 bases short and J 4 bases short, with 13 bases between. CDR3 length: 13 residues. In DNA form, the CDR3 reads TGTGCCTGGATGGGAACGTATGGCACTGAAGCTTTCTTT. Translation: CAWMGTYGTEAFF.

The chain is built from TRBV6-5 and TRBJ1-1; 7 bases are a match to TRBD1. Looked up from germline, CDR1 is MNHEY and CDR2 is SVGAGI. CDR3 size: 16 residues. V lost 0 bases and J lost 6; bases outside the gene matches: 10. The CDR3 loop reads CASSYSRAGTDPEAFF. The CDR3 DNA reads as TGTGCCAGCAGTTACTCGAGGGCCGGGACAGACCCTGAAGCTTTCTTT.

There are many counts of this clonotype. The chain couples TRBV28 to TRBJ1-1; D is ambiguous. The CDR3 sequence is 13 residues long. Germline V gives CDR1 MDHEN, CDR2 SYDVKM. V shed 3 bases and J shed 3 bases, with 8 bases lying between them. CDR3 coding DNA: TGTGCCAGCAGTTTTGCGGGGTACACTGAAGCTTTCTTT. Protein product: CASSFAGYTEAFF.

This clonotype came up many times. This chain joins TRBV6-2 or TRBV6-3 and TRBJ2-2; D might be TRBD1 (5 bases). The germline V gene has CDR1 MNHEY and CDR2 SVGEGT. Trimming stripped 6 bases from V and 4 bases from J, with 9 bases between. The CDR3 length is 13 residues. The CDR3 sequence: CASRHRRTGELFF. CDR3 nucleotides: TGTGCCAGCAGGCACAGGCGCACCGGGGAGCTGTTTTTT.

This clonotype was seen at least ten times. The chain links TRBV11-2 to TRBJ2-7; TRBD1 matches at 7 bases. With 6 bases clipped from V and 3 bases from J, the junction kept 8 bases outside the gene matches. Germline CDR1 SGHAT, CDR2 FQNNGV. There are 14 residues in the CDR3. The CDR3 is CASSYTGVSYEQYF. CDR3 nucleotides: TGTGCCAGCAGTTACACAGGGGTAAGCTACGAGCAGTACTTC.

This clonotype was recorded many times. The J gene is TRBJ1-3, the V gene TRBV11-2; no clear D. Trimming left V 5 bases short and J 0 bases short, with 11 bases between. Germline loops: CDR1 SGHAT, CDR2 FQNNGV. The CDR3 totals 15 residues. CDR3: CASSPYLSSGNTIYF. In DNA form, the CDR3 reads TGTGCCAGCAGCCCTTACCTGAGCTCTGGAAACACCATATATTTT.

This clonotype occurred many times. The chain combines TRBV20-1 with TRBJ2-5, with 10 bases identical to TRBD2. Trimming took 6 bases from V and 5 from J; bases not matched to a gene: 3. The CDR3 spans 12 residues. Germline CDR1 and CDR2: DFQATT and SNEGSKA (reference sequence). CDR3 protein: CSAPGLAETQYF. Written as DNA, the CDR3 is TGCAGTGCCCCGGGACTAGCGGAGACCCAGTACTTC.

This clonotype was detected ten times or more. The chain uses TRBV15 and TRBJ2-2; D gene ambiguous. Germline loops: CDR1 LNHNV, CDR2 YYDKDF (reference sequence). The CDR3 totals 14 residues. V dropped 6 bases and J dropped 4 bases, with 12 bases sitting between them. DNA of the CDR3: TGTGCCACCAGGGGCACAGTACTCACCGGGGAGCTGTTTTTT. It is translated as CATRGTVLTGELFF. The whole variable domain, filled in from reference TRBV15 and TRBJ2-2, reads DAMVIQNPRYQVTQFGKPVTLSCSQTLNHNVMYWYQQKSSQAPKLLFHYYDKDFNNEADTPDNFQSRRPNTSFCFLDIRSPGLGDTAMYLCATRGTVLTGELFFGEGSRLTVL.

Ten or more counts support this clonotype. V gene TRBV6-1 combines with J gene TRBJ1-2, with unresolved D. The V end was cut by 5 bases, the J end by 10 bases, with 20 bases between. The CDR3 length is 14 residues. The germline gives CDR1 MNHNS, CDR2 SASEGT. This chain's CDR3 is CASSLAPATPFYTF. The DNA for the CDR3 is TGTGCCAGCAGTCTAGCACCGGCCACCCCCTTCTACACCTTC.

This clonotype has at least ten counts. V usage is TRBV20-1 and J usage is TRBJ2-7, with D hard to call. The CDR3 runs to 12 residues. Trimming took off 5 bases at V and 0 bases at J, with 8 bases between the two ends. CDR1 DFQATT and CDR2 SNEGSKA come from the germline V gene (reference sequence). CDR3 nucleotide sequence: TGCAGTGCTCGGAAGGCCTCCTACGAGCAGTACTTC. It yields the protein CSARKASYEQYF.

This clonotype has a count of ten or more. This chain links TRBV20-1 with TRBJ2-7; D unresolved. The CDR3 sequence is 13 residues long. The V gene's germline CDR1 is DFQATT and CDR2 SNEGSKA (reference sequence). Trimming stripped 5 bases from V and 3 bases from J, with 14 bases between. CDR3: CSAPSPQLYEQYF. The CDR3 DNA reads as TGCAGTGCTCCTTCGCCCCAACTCTACGAGCAGTACTTC.

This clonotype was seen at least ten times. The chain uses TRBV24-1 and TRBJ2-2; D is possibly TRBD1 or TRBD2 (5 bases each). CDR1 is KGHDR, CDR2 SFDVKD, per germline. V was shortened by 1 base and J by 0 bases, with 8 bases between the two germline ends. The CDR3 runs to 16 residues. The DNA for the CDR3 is TGTGCCACCAGTGATTTAGGGGACGCGAACACCGGGGAGCTGTTTTTT. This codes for CATSDLGDANTGELFF.

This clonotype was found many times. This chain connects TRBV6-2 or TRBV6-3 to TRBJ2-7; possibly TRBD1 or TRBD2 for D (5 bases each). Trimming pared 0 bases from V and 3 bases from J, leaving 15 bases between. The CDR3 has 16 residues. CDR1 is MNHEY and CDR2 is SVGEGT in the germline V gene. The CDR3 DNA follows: TGTGCCAGCAGTTACTCCCTCAGGGAGTTGGGCTACGAGCAGTACTTC. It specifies CASSYSLRELGYEQYF.

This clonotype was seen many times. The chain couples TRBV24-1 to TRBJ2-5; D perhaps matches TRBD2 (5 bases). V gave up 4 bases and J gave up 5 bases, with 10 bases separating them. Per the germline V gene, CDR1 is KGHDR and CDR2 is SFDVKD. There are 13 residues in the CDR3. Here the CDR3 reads CATSDPGEETQYF. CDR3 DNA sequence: TGTGCCACCAGTGACCCCGGGGAGGAGACCCAGTACTTC.

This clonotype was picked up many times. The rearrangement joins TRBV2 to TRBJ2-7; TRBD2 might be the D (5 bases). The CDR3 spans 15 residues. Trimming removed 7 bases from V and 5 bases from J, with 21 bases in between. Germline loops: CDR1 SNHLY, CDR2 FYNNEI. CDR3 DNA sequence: TGTGCCAGCACCAAAGGAGGAGGATGGGTCGACGAGCAGTACTTC. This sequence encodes CASTKGGGWVDEQYF.

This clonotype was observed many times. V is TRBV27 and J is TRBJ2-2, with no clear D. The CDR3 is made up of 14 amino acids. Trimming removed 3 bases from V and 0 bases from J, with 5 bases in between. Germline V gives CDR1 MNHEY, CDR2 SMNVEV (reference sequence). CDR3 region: CASSFYANTGELFF. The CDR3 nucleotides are TGTGCCAGCAGTTTTTACGCGAACACCGGGGAGCTGTTTTTT.

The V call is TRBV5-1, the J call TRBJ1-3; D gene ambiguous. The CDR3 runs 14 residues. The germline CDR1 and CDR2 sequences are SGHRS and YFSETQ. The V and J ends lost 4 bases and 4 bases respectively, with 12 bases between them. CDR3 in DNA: TGCGCCAGCAGCATAAGAGGCCAAGGAAACACCATATATTTT. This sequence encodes CASSIRGQGNTIYF.

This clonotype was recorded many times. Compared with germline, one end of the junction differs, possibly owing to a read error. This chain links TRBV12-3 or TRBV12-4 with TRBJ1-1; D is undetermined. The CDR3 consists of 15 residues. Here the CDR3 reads CASSPTTGIYTEALF. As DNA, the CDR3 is TGTGCCAGCAGTCCCACGACCGGAATCTACACTGAAGCTCTCTTT.

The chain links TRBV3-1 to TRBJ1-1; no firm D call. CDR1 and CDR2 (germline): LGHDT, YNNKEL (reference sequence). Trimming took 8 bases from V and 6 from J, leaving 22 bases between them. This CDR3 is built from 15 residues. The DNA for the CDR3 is TGTGCCAGCCAGTCCGGCGAAATCAATGGAGCTGAAGCTTTCTTT. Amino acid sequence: CASQSGEINGAEAFF.

The CDR3 bases are TGTGCCAGCAGCTCGCAGGGGTCGGGAAACACTGAAGCTTTCTTT. This codes for CASSSQGSGNTEAFF. V usage is TRBV6-1 and J usage is TRBJ1-1, with a possible D match to TRBD1 (6 bases). There are 15 residues in the CDR3. V was shortened by 6 bases and J by 2 bases, with 16 bases between the two germline ends. Germline CDR1 MNHNS, CDR2 SASEGT.

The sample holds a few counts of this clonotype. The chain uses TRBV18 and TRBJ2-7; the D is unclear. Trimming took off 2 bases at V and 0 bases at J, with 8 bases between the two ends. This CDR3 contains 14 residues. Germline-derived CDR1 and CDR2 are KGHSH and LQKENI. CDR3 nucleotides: TGTGCCAGCTCACCAAGACTGAGCTCCTACGAGCAGTACTTC. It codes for CASSPRLSSYEQYF.

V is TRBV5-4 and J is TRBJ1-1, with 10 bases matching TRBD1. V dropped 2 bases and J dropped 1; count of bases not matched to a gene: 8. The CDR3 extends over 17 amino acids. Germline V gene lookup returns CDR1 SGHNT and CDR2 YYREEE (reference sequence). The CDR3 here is CASSLRGGTGANTEAFF. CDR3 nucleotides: TGTGCCAGCAGCTTACGGGGCGGGACAGGGGCGAACACTGAAGCTTTCTTT.

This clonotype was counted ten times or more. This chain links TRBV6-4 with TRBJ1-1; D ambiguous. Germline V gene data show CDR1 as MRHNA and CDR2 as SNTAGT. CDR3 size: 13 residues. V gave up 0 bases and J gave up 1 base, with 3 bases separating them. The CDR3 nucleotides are TGTGCCAGCAGTGACTCACAGAACACTGAAGCTTTCTTT. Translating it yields CASSDSQNTEAFF.